A selection of T cell receptor beta chains follows, all from one sample in a study of T cells in localized non-small cell lung cancer. Clones were read by immunoSEQ multiplex PCR, and TCRdb kept only the in-frame ones, dropping some. The data hold roughly 35,000 clones, with under 95% observed a single time. Sequencing was performed on peripheral blood mononuclear cells, taken before any cancer treatment. Receptor source: a female donor aged 60 or older with stage II lung adenocarcinoma. CDR3s include the opening cysteine and the closing phenylalanine or tryptophan. The order of the fields is D gene, CDR3 length, J gene, clone size, V gene, CDR3 DNA, CDR3 protein. The D gene is left open where the match is weak. Expanded clones are given a class, and other clones once, few, many or no size at all.

-,14,TRBJ2-3,-,TRBV2,TGTGCCAGCAGTGATCTCAGTCGCACAGATACGCAGTATTTT,CASSDLSRTDTQYF
TRBD1,11,TRBJ2-7,-,TRBV20-1,TGCAGTGCACCGACAGGGGGCCAGCAGTACTTC,CSAPTGGQQYF
-,13,TRBJ1-1,-,TRBV11-3,TGTGCCAGCAGCTGGGGGGGGGAGTCTGAAGCTTTCTTT,CASSWGGESEAFF
-,12,TRBJ2-7,-,TRBV28,TGTGCCAGCAGTTTAAGGGCCTACGAGCAGTACTTC,CASSLRAYEQYF
TRBD2,17,TRBJ2-7,-,TRBV6-1,TGTGCCAGCAGTGAAGCTGAGACTAGCGGGAGTCCCTACGAGCAGTACTTC,CASSEAETSGSPYEQYF
-,14,TRBJ1-3,-,TRBV6-1,TGTGCCAGCCGGGACAAGATCTCTGGAAACACCATATATTTT,CASRDKISGNTIYF
TRBD2,16,TRBJ2-3,once,TRBV15,TGTGCCTCCCGACTAGCGGGGGGTCCTAGCACAGATACGCAGTATTTT,CASRLAGGPSTDTQYF
-,16,TRBJ2-3,-,TRBV28,TGTGCCAGCAGTTTCTCGGACACTAAGGCACCAGATACGCAGTATTTT,CASSFSDTKAPDTQYF
TRBD1,13,TRBJ1-2,-,TRBV27,TGTGCCAGCAGCCGTCAGGGGGCGACCGGCTACACCTTC,CASSRQGATGYTF
-,14,TRBJ2-7,-,TRBV18,TGTGCCAGCTCACCCGACATGAGCCTTTACGAGCAGTACTTC,CASSPDMSLYEQYF
-,12,TRBJ2-7,-,TRBV4-3,TGCGCCAGCAGCCGGCGGGACTACGAGCAGTACTTC,CASSRRDYEQYF
-,17,TRBJ2-7,-,TRBV5-8,TGTGCCAGCAGCCGTGATGGGGGAGAGGGTCTTAGCTACGAGCAGTACTTC,CASSRDGGEGLSYEQYF
TRBD1,14,TRBJ2-2,once,TRBV5-1,TGCGCCAGCAGCGCGGGACAGGGGGCCGGGGAGCTGTTTTTT,CASSAGQGAGELFF
-,14,TRBJ2-4,-,TRBV9,TGTGCCAGCAGCCCTCAGGCGGAAAAAAACATTCAGTACTTC,CASSPQAEKNIQYF
-,14,TRBJ1-5,-,TRBV6-6,TGTGCCAGCGGAGGGAGGTCTGGCAATCAGCCCCAGCATTTT,CASGGRSGNQPQHF
TRBD2,19,TRBJ2-7,-,TRBV19,TGTGCCAGTAGTGGCGACAGAATTCCGGGACTAGCGGGAGGCTACGAGCAGTACTTC,CASSGDRIPGLAGGYEQYF